This TCR beta chain was identified during a study of regulatory T cells in long-lasting Graves disease (dated by TCRdb to the early 2020s). In the study overall: Patients with newly diagnosed Graves' disease had been on antithyroid drugs for under 3 months. The study was conducted in China and was registered as a clinical trial. A total of roughly 33 samples underwent TCR sequencing: roughly 13 from persistent and 20 from newly diagnosed Graves' disease patients. Peripheral blood TCR sequencing and RNA sequencing compared persistent Graves' disease patients with newly diagnosed Graves' disease patients. Broader findings and caveats from the paper: Sequencing and analysis were restricted to the TCR beta chain. Only peripheral blood was studied, because thyroid tissue, the primary lesion, was inaccessible. Compared with newly diagnosed patients, patients with persistent Graves' disease had lower TCR Shannon entropy and fewer highly expanded clones, which suggests clonal expansion. Persistent disease showed preferential use of TRBV28, TRBJ1-2 and TRBJ2-5, whereas newly diagnosed disease favored TRBV20-1 and TRBJ2-1. Patients with persistent disease shared more public clonotypes (roughly 2,900) than newly diagnosed patients did (more than 900). The authors noted that the small sample size was a limitation that may lower accuracy.

The time point label for this specimen denotes: newly diagnosed GD, antithyroid drugs for less than 3 months. For both TCR sequencing and RNA sequencing, RNA was extracted from PBMCs in TRIzol. Graves' disease was diagnosed according to American Thyroid Association guidelines. Patients for the study were recruited at an endocrinology department in Xi'an, China. From each patient, about 8.9 milliliters of peripheral blood was collected into an EDTA anticoagulant tube. PBMCs were isolated by Ficoll Paque Plus density gradient separation without further T cell sorting. An Agilent 2100 Bioanalyzer and agarose gel were used to check RNA quality, while a NanoDrop 2000 measured RNA concentration. The CDR1 and CDR2 encoded by the germline V gene are SGHRS and YFSETQ. Clipping removes 7 bases from V and 4 bases from J, with 11 as the unmatched junction base count. Taken from cysteine to phenylalanine, the CDR3 has 15 residues. Here the CDR3 DNA is all that survives: 45 bases in frame from base 1.

The method was multiplex PCR. Sequencing was carried out with an Illumina HiSeq 4000. To build TCR beta libraries, CDR3 regions were amplified by Arm-PCR using iRepertoire HTBI primers. Before sequencing, the PCR products underwent gel purification. The study's processing was this. Across samples, roughly 60 TRBV and roughly 15 TRBJ segments were identified and used for gene usage analysis of CDR3 amino acid clonotypes. COPE and FqMerger were used to merge filtered high-quality paired reads into contigs. Contigs were aligned with BLAST to IMGT TRBV, TRBD and TRBJ reference genes, and CDR3 was defined per IMGT. Any clonotype with a frequency above 0.1% was counted as a highly expanded clone. Shannon entropy served as the measure of repertoire diversity, while the Gini coefficient captured V-J evenness. A clonotype was considered public if more than one individual shared it. Using fastp trimming at Q25 and MiXCR clonotype assembly, TCRdb reanalyzed the public sequencing data and kept in-frame beta chains. One record per CDR3 amino acid sequence lists the most common genes and DNA. The V and J calls shown here were made by TCRdb, not taken from the authors' results. The sample table records 380,000 or so distinct CDR3 sequences; around 15% of these occur just once. In total, the top ten clones hold roughly 21% of the sample.

This clonotype was found a few times. Its antigen has not been determined. No base quality values were provided; no much bigger clone lies one nucleotide off. This sample also appeared in a second study, on T cells in Graves' hyperthyroidism and ophthalmopathy. Per that second paper: Stable Graves' hyperthyroidism was defined as the absence of progression to ophthalmopathy over 18 months of follow-up. The hyperthyroidism patients were between 18 and 65 years old and newly diagnosed, with a disease duration of less than 2 months. Patients with uncontrolled infections, other autoimmune diseases, pregnancy or lactation were excluded. Clinical symptoms, serum thyroxine and TRAb, thyroid ultrasound, and orbital computed tomography formed the basis for the diagnoses. The first round of RT-PCR for the TCR CDR3 was performed with the HTBI primer set and the Qiagen OneStep RT-PCR kit. Blood samples also contained most of the expanded thyroid clonotypes (frequency above 0.001), which suggests that blood repertoires may reflect thyroid immune responses. A model built on a 13 V-J signature distinguished ophthalmopathy from stable hyperthyroidism, reaching roughly 88% sensitivity and 81% to 83% specificity in cross-validation and 80%/75% in testing. In validation, progression to ophthalmopathy was predicted by the model with 55% to 71% sensitivity and about 72% specificity, a median of about 6 months before onset. To identify distinguishing TCR V-J signatures, a discovery cohort of some 99 patients was used, comprising 40 to 45 with Graves' ophthalmopathy and 57 with stable Graves' hyperthyroidism. Whether ophthalmopathy could be predicted prospectively was tested in an independent validation cohort made up of some 20 hyperthyroidism patients plus 17 patients who later progressed to ophthalmopathy. The 100 discovery patients were divided at random into training and test sets in a 7:3 ratio. In addition, the study compared T-cell repertoires in thyroid tissue and in blood from over 5 Graves' hyperthyroidism patients. Once sampling was done, hyperthyroidism patients were given methimazole at a starting dose of 30 mg daily, whereas ophthalmopathy patients were given high-dose intravenous methylprednisolone. A second multiplex PCR round built the libraries, followed by size selection and purification. Paired-end sequencing of the libraries was performed with 100 bp reads on an Illumina HiSeq2000. SOAPnuke was used to process the raw data, with reads discarded if the reads contained adapters or uncalled bases, had a mean Phred below 15, or lacked an exact constant-primer or identifier match. COPE v1.2.5 was used to merge the high-quality paired reads, and each unique nucleotide sequence was defined as a clonotype. MiTCR v1.1 was used to align the clonotypes against IMGT TRBV, TRBD and TRBJ reference segments. The analysis included only V-J combinations with a frequency above 0.0001, which together covered more than 98% of the repertoires. A TCS score was defined as the ratio between F50 (clonal expansion) and ExV (chaos), using BLOSUM62-based TCRdist between CDR3 peptides within each V-J. Welch's t-statistics and random forest reduced 500 to 650 V-J features to 13, which were used in a naive Bayes classifier (R e1071). Sample size was not statistically predetermined, and investigators were not blinded to group allocation. The paper describes TCR Vbeta CDR3 sequencing of 130 to 150 peripheral blood samples, made up of about 41 ophthalmopathy patients, around 78 hyperthyroidism patients and roughly 17 progressor patients.

The rearrangement joined TRBV5-1 to TRBJ1-3, and 7 bases in between align with TRBD1. This clonotype was sampled from a woman younger than 30 with Graves disease. Donor details come from another sample of the same person, matched by shared clones. The source material was peripheral blood mononuclear cells (PBMCs), sampled at new diagnosis, from a patient treated with antithyroid drugs. The DNA is as follows: TGCGCCAGCTCCGAAGGGGGCATTATCGGAAACACCATATATTTT. Its coded protein is CASSEGGIIGNTIYF.